A selection of T cell receptor beta chains follows, all from one sample in a study of sequential checkpoint blockade in melanoma. Measured with immunoSEQ multiplex PCR; TCRdb has only the in-frame clones, and not every one. Of around 20,000 clones in the sample, more than 60% were seen once. This material consisted of CD8+ T cells sorted from blood (inferred from file names), taken from a patient given nivolumab and ipilimumab in sequence. The receptor set was obtained from a human donor with melanoma. The CDR3 runs from the conserved cysteine through the conserved F or W. Each record gives: V gene, D gene, J gene, clone size, CDR3 length, CDR3 DNA, CDR3 protein. A D gene is named only where the DNA matches it firmly. The size of a clone is reported for some rows only, either as once, few or many, or as a class for expanded clones.

v_gene: TRBV28
d_gene: TRBD1
j_gene: TRBJ2-7
abundance: -
len: 14
CDR3nt: TGTGCCAGCAGTATTCCTGGGACAGGGTACGAGCAGTACTTC
CDR3aa: CASSIPGTGYEQYF

v_gene: TRBV19
d_gene: TRBD1
j_gene: TRBJ1-2
abundance: -
len: 14
CDR3nt: TGTGCCAGTAGTGTGGACAGGGATTCGCATGGCTACACCTTC
CDR3aa: CASSVDRDSHGYTF

v_gene: TRBV7-9
d_gene: TRBD1
j_gene: TRBJ1-3
abundance: -
len: 15
CDR3nt: TGTGCCAGCAGCCCCGTCCCGGGACAGGGAAACACCATATATTTT
CDR3aa: CASSPVPGQGNTIYF

v_gene: TRBV7-9
d_gene: TRBD2
j_gene: TRBJ2-1
abundance: -
len: 16
CDR3nt: TGTGCCAGCAGCCCGGGGGGCGGGAGGGCCTACAATGAGCAGTTCTTC
CDR3aa: CASSPGGGRAYNEQFF

v_gene: TRBV11-2
d_gene: -
j_gene: TRBJ1-4
abundance: -
len: 17
CDR3nt: TGTGCCAGCAGCTTATTCCCCGGGTCCGACTTGAATGAAAAACTGTTTTTT
CDR3aa: CASSLFPGSDLNEKLFF

v_gene: TRBV19
d_gene: -
j_gene: TRBJ1-1
abundance: -
len: 15
CDR3nt: TGTGCCAGTAGTATAGGTCTGGGGGCGTACACTGAAGCTTTCTTT
CDR3aa: CASSIGLGAYTEAFF

v_gene: TRBV27
d_gene: -
j_gene: TRBJ1-1
abundance: -
len: 17
CDR3nt: TGTGCCAGCAGTTCCCTCCTCGGGGGAACCGGGGACACTGAAGCTTTCTTT
CDR3aa: CASSSLLGGTGDTEAFF

v_gene: TRBV28
d_gene: TRBD1
j_gene: TRBJ2-7
abundance: -
len: 15
CDR3nt: TGTGCCAGCAGCCCCACAGGGGGCAGTTCCTACGAGCAGTACTTC
CDR3aa: CASSPTGGSSYEQYF

v_gene: TRBV5-1
d_gene: -
j_gene: TRBJ1-1
abundance: -
len: 12
CDR3nt: TGCGCCAGCAGGAGGGGGGGGACTGAAGCTTTCTTT
CDR3aa: CASRRGGTEAFF

v_gene: TRBV28
d_gene: -
j_gene: TRBJ2-7
abundance: -
len: 12
CDR3nt: TGTGCCAGCAGGCCCCCGGGGTACGAGCAGTACTTC
CDR3aa: CASRPPGYEQYF

v_gene: TRBV19
d_gene: TRBD1
j_gene: TRBJ1-5
abundance: -
len: 17
CDR3nt: TGTGCCAGTAGTATAGGCGCGGGACAGGGTCCCGATCAGCCCCAGCATTTT
CDR3aa: CASSIGAGQGPDQPQHF

v_gene: TRBV6-4
d_gene: -
j_gene: TRBJ1-5
abundance: -
len: 12
CDR3nt: TGTGCCAGCAGTGATGGAGGCGGGGAATGGCATTTT
CDR3aa: CASSDGGGEWHF

v_gene: TRBV28
d_gene: TRBD2
j_gene: TRBJ2-7
abundance: -
len: 15
CDR3nt: TGTGCCAGCAGTTCTCGACTAGCGGGACTTGACGAGCAGTACTTC
CDR3aa: CASSSRLAGLDEQYF

v_gene: TRBV15
d_gene: TRBD1
j_gene: TRBJ2-7
abundance: few
len: 14
CDR3nt: TGTGCCACCAGCAGAGCCGGACAGGGGGGCGAGCAGTACTTC
CDR3aa: CATSRAGQGGEQYF

v_gene: TRBV19
d_gene: TRBD2
j_gene: TRBJ2-6
abundance: -
len: 18
CDR3nt: TGTGCCAGTAGTGCTGCTAGCGGGTCAAGCTCTGGGGCCAACGTCCTGACTTTC
CDR3aa: CASSAASGSSSGANVLTF

v_gene: TRBV5-1
d_gene: TRBD1
j_gene: TRBJ2-7
abundance: -
len: 15
CDR3nt: TGCGCCAGCAGCTTGGGGTCGGACAGGGCGTACGAGCAGTACTTC
CDR3aa: CASSLGSDRAYEQYF

v_gene: TRBV5-6
d_gene: TRBD1
j_gene: TRBJ1-5
abundance: -
len: 14
CDR3nt: TGTGCCAGCAGCTCCGGACAGGAAGGTCAGCCCCAGCATTTT
CDR3aa: CASSSGQEGQPQHF

v_gene: TRBV27
d_gene: TRBD2
j_gene: TRBJ2-1
abundance: -
len: 15
CDR3nt: TGTGCCAGCAGTTTAGTGGCTAGCGGGAGACATGAGCAGTTCTTC
CDR3aa: CASSLVASGRHEQFF

v_gene: TRBV7-9
d_gene: TRBD1
j_gene: TRBJ1-1
abundance: -
len: 13
CDR3nt: TGTGCCAGCAGCACCGGACAGGGGTATGAAGCTTTCTTT
CDR3aa: CASSTGQGYEAFF

v_gene: TRBV28
d_gene: TRBD1
j_gene: TRBJ2-7
abundance: once
len: 15
CDR3nt: TGTGCCAGCAGTTCCACCCACAGGGGGCTCTACGAGCAGTACTTC
CDR3aa: CASSSTHRGLYEQYF

v_gene: TRBV13
d_gene: TRBD1
j_gene: TRBJ1-1
abundance: few
len: 15
CDR3nt: TGTGCCAGCAGCGCATGGGGACAGGTGAACACTGAAGCTTTCTTT
CDR3aa: CASSAWGQVNTEAFF

v_gene: TRBV19
d_gene: TRBD1
j_gene: TRBJ1-1
abundance: -
len: 14
CDR3nt: TGTGCCAGTAGTGCAGGGACAGCGAACACTGAAGCTTTCTTT
CDR3aa: CASSAGTANTEAFF

v_gene: TRBV10-1
d_gene: -
j_gene: TRBJ2-2
abundance: -
len: 16
CDR3nt: TGCGCCAGCAGTGACCCGGGGGAGTCGAGCACCGGGGAGCTGTTTTTT
CDR3aa: CASSDPGESSTGELFF

v_gene: TRBV7-9
d_gene: -
j_gene: TRBJ1-2
abundance: -
len: 14
CDR3nt: TGTGCCAGCAGCCCACCCTCAGCTAACTATGGCTACACCTTC
CDR3aa: CASSPPSANYGYTF